The 23 T cell receptor beta chains listed next were all sequenced from one sample in a study of PD-L1 blockade in urothelial cancer. Time point indicated: pretreatment peripheral blood. Clones were read by immunoSEQ multiplex PCR, and TCRdb kept only the in-frame ones, dropping some. The table has 87,000 or so clones, 84% seen once. The sample in question was PBMCs, obtained around atezolizumab (anti-PD-L1) treatment. The receptors shown here come from a man between 60 and 75 years old with urothelial cancer.

The chain carries TRBV6-6 and TRBJ2-1, with 13 bases matching TRBD2. V lost 5 bases, J lost 6 bases, and 4 bases stayed unmatched. Germline CDR1 and CDR2: MNHNY and SVGAGI (reference sequence). There are 15 residues in the CDR3. The CDR3 sequence: CASSTGTSGINEQFF. The CDR3, as DNA: TGTGCCAGCAGTACCGGGACTAGCGGGATCAATGAGCAGTTCTTC.

The chain uses TRBV18 and TRBJ2-1, with no clear D. Germline CDR1 is KGHSH and CDR2 is LQKENI. V was pared by 7 bases and J by 4 bases, with 17 bases between. The CDR3 sequence is 15 residues long. The CDR3 DNA sequence: TGTGCCAGCTTCACTCCGGTGGGCCAGTACAATGAGCAGTTCTTC. Encoded protein: CASFTPVGQYNEQFF.

V usage is TRBV18 and J usage is TRBJ2-7; TRBD2 aligns across 13 bases. The CDR3 is 14 amino acids. The germline gives CDR1 KGHSH, CDR2 LQKENI. V was pared by 9 bases and J by 5 bases, with 7 bases of the junction left unmatched. The CDR3 reads CASRTSGSVDEQYF. Here the CDR3 DNA reads TGTGCCAGTCGGACTAGCGGGAGTGTCGACGAGCAGTACTTC.

The CDR3: CASSPDRDILNTEAFF. The CDR3, as DNA: TGTGCCAGCAGCCCGGACAGAGATATCCTGAACACTGAAGCTTTCTTT. V is TRBV7-9 and J is TRBJ1-1, with D possibly TRBD1 on 6 matching bases. The CDR3 spans 16 residues. The V and J ends lost 5 bases and 0 bases respectively, with 16 bases between them. Germline-derived CDR1 and CDR2 are SEHNR and FQNEAQ (reference sequence).

The rearrangement joins TRBV28 to TRBJ1-2; D gene uncertain. The CDR3 extends over 15 amino acids. Germline V gene lookup returns CDR1 MDHEN and CDR2 SYDVKM. V dropped 0 bases and J dropped 0 bases, with 8 bases sitting between them. CDR3 bases: TGTGCCAGCAGTTTATGGACGGGTTCTAACTATGGCTACACCTTC. This codes for CASSLWTGSNYGYTF.

This chain links TRBV5-5 with TRBJ1-4; 7 positions match TRBD1. J was trimmed by 4 bases and V by 5 bases; bases with no gene match: 8. Germline CDR1 and CDR2: SGHKS and YYEKEE (reference sequence). The CDR3 extends over 15 amino acids. The CDR3 is CASSPPGQINEKLFF. The CDR3 DNA follows: TGTGCCAGCAGTCCGCCGGGACAGATTAATGAAAAACTGTTTTTT.

This chain connects TRBV10-3 to TRBJ2-1; tentative D call: TRBD1 (5 bases). CDR3 length: 15 residues. Between the trimmed V and J ends, which lost 0 bases and 0 bases, there was a span of 6 bases. Germline values: CDR1 ENHRY, CDR2 SYGVKD. The CDR3 DNA follows: TGTGCCATCAGTGAGTCTGGGGCCTCCTACAATGAGCAGTTCTTC. It is translated as CAISESGASYNEQFF.

The count of this clone is one. V is TRBV19 and J is TRBJ2-2, with D maybe TRBD1 (6 bases). V dropped 10 bases and J dropped 4 bases, with 19 bases sitting between them. The V gene's germline CDR1 is LNHDA and CDR2 SQIVND (reference sequence). The CDR3 length is 15 residues. The CDR3 sequence: CATRFVGALTGELFF. CDR3 nucleotides: TGTGCCACTCGGTTTGTGGGGGCCCTCACCGGGGAGCTGTTTTTT.

The genes are TRBV9 and TRBJ2-1; 7 bases are a match to TRBD2. The CDR3 runs 14 residues. The J segment lost 9 bases and the V segment lost 4 bases, leaving 10 bases of the junction unmatched. The germline CDR1 and CDR2 sequences are SGDLS and YYNGEE. Here the CDR3 DNA reads TGTGCCAGCAGCACTCGGACTAGTCCCAGTGAGCAGTTCTTC. This encodes CASSTRTSPSEQFF.

This chain connects TRBV6-6 to TRBJ2-1; TRBD2 matches 11 bases. J was trimmed by 5 bases and V by 8 bases; bases with no gene match: 5. Germline lookup yields CDR1 MNHNY and CDR2 SVGAGI (reference sequence). The CDR3 is made up of 14 amino acids. The CDR3 DNA reads TGTGCCAGCCGAGGGACTAGCGGAAACAATGAGCAGTTCTTC. Translated: CASRGTSGNNEQFF.

V gene TRBV7-7 combines with J gene TRBJ1-1; unclear D gene. CDR3 length equals 13 residues. Germline CDR1 is SSHAT and CDR2 is FNYEAQ (reference sequence). Trimming shortened V by 3 bases and J by 0 bases, and 5 bases separated the two germline ends. The CDR3 is CASSLELNTEAFF. The CDR3, as DNA: TGTGCCAGCAGCTTGGAGCTGAACACTGAAGCTTTCTTT.

The rearrangement uses TRBV18 and TRBJ1-2, with D perhaps matching TRBD1 (5 bases). Looked up from germline, CDR1 is KGHSH and CDR2 is LQKENI. CDR3 size: 14 residues. The V end was cut by 3 bases, the J end by 8 bases, with 16 bases between. CDR3 region: CASSPAQGWYGYTF. As DNA, the CDR3 is TGTGCCAGCTCACCGGCGCAGGGATGGTACGGCTACACCTTC.

This chain uses TRBV4-1 with TRBJ2-3, with TRBD2 matching over 13 bases. The CDR3 has 16 amino acids. CDR1 and CDR2 from the germline V gene are MGHRA and YSYEKL. Trimming at V came to 4 bases and at J to 3 bases, leaving 4 bases not matched to a gene. In DNA, the CDR3 is TGCGCCAGCAGCCTCCGACTAGCGGGGGGTACAGATACGCAGTATTTT. It is translated as CASSLRLAGGTDTQYF.

The V and J genes are TRBV6-5 and TRBJ1-2, with TRBD1 as a possible D gene (5 bases). CDR3 size: 14 residues. Deletions cut 4 bases from V and 4 bases from J, with 13 bases between. Germline V gives CDR1 MNHEY, CDR2 SVGAGI. CDR3 sequence reads: CASSSMGGSYGYTF. In DNA, the CDR3 is TGTGCCAGCAGTTCGATGGGGGGGAGCTATGGCTACACCTTC.

The chain combines TRBV11-2 with TRBJ2-2; 12 bases align to TRBD2. Germline assignment: CDR1 SGHAT and CDR2 FQNNGV. This CDR3 is built from 16 residues. V trimming: 4 bases; J trimming: 7 bases; junction bases outside the gene matches: 7. DNA for the CDR3: TGTGCCAGCAGCTCTCTAGCGGGGGGGCCTGGCGGGGAGCTGTTTTTT. This encodes CASSSLAGGPGGELFF.

The rearrangement joins TRBV7-9 to TRBJ2-7; 7 nucleotides agree with TRBD1. The CDR3 is 14 amino acids. From germline, CDR1 is SEHNR and CDR2 FQNEAQ (reference sequence). V was pared by 4 bases and J by 0 bases, with 3 bases of the junction left unmatched. The CDR3 sequence is CASSSGTASYEQYF. For the CDR3, the DNA is TGTGCCAGCAGCTCGGGGACAGCCTCCTACGAGCAGTACTTC.

The V and J genes are TRBV9 and TRBJ2-7, with TRBD1 as a possible D gene (6 bases). Germline lookup yields CDR1 SGDLS and CDR2 YYNGEE. The ends were cut back, 4 bases at V and 1 base at J, with 21 bases in the middle. The length of the CDR3 is 17 residues. CDR3 DNA: TGTGCCAGCAGCTCACAAGGGGGTTTGGTGGGATCCTACGAGCAGTACTTC. It codes for CASSSQGGLVGSYEQYF.

This sequence joins TRBV5-1 and TRBJ1-5; D possibly corresponds to TRBD1 (6 bases). Germline values: CDR1 SGHRS, CDR2 YFSETQ. There are 15 residues in the CDR3. V was shortened by 0 bases and J by 3 bases, with 10 bases between the two germline ends. The CDR3 loop is CASSLAGVNNQPQHF. CDR3 nucleotides: TGCGCCAGCAGCTTGGCAGGGGTAAACAATCAGCCCCAGCATTTT.

This rearrangement joins TRBV25-1 to TRBJ2-7; 9 bases agree with TRBD1. From germline, CDR1 is MGHDK and CDR2 SYGVNS. V shed 2 bases and J 5 bases; nucleotides not matched to a gene: 7. This CDR3 region has 15 residues. The DNA of the CDR3 is TGTGCCAGCAGTGAACCGGGACAGGGATCGGACGAGCAGTACTTC. It encodes CASSEPGQGSDEQYF.

The V call is TRBV7-9, the J call TRBJ1-3; D call uncertain. Germline lookup yields CDR1 SEHNR and CDR2 FQNEAQ (reference sequence). V was pared by 4 bases and J by 2 bases, with 6 bases between. The CDR3 is 13 amino acids. CDR3 DNA sequence: TGTGCCAGCAGCTCGGAGGCTGGAAACACCATATATTTT. It specifies CASSSEAGNTIYF.

In its sample, this clone was seen a few times. J is TRBJ2-7 and V is TRBV19; weak D call: TRBD2 (5 bases). Trimming took off 7 bases at V and 2 bases at J, with 18 bases between the two ends. Germline V gives CDR1 LNHDA, CDR2 SQIVND (reference sequence). The CDR3 runs 15 residues. CDR3: CASTFSSGAPYEQYF. The CDR3 nucleotides read TGTGCCAGTACCTTTTCCAGCGGAGCCCCCTACGAGCAGTACTTC. Variable domain in full (rest from reference TRBV19 and TRBJ2-7): DGGITQSPKYLFRKEGQNVTLSCEQNLNHDAMYWYRQDPGQGLRLIYYSQIVNDFQKGDIAEGYSVSREKKESFPLTVTSAQKNPTAFYLCASTFSSGAPYEQYFGPGTRLTVT.

This sequence joins TRBV19 and TRBJ1-2, with a weak D call TRBD1 (5 bases). The CDR3 sequence is 14 residues long. In germline, CDR1 is LNHDA, CDR2 SQIVND (reference sequence). Between the trimmed V and J ends, which lost 5 bases and 4 bases, there was a span of 14 bases. The CDR3 loop is CASSGEGRRYGYTF. DNA of the CDR3: TGTGCCAGTAGTGGGGAGGGACGTCGCTATGGCTACACCTTC.

The V and J genes are TRBV28 and TRBJ2-1, with 12 bases matching TRBD1. The CDR3 has 13 amino acids. Germline V gene data show CDR1 as MDHEN and CDR2 as SYDVKM. The junction had 1 base not matched to a gene; V was cut back by 6 bases and J by 7 bases. The CDR3 DNA is TGTGCCAGCAGGGGACAGGGGGCAAATGAGCAGTTCTTC. Translated: CASRGQGANEQFF. Using reference TRBV28 and TRBJ2-1 for the parts outside the CDR3, the full variable domain is DVKVTQSSRYLVKRTGEKVFLECVQDMDHENMFWYRQDPGLGLRLIYFSYDVKMKEKGDIPEGYSVSREKKERFSLILESASTNQTSMYLCASRGQGANEQFFGPGTRLTVL.